This T cell receptor (beta chain) was documented in a study of molecular identifiers for immune sequencing clone quantification. Study-wide points: Spiked Jurkat TCR RNA originating from one cell could reportedly be identified amid one million naive cells. Clones that had above 20 RNA copies took up over 97% of effector molecules but under 1% in naive cells.

This clonotype has at least ten counts. Its antigen is unknown. The junction had 5 bases not matched to a gene; V was cut back by 6 bases and J by 1 base. Germline CDR1 is KGHDR and CDR2 is SFDVKD. The CDR3 runs to 16 residues. As previously described, bulk TCR libraries were made using listed TCR primers. MiXCR, applied by TCRdb to the PCR reads, yields one record per CDR3 protein. The sample consists of around 100,000 distinct CDR3 sequences, roughly a third of them appearing once. The chain employs TRBV24-1 and TRBJ2-2, with TRBD1 identical over 9 bases. Source material: naive CD8+ T cells from blood, with Jurkat cell RNA spiked in. The subset here: FACS-sorted CD8+CD4-CCR7+CD45RA+ naive T cells. This TCR was sampled from a human donor in good health. Some libraries in this study had Jurkat cell RNA spiked in. The chain's CDR3 is CATSSWTGENTGELFF. Here the CDR3 DNA reads TGTGCCACCAGTTCCTGGACAGGGGAGAACACCGGGGAGCTGTTTTTT.